This T cell receptor beta chain was obtained from a study of human T cells and chemical hapten exposure. The wider study: The patients were mostly female; they had alopecia areata, totalis or universalis.

There are 13 residues in the CDR3. Trimming stripped 10 bases from V and 3 bases from J, with 13 bases between. CDR1 is MDHEN and CDR2 is SYDVKM in the germline V gene. The library put unique molecular identifiers onto individual cDNA molecules. In TCRdb, the RACE reads were re-called with MiXCR into one record per CDR3 protein. Here the sample spans some 39,000 distinct CDR3 sequences, 7.6% being singletons. This clonotype was found many times. Antigen specificity is unknown. Time point in this sample: pre-sensitization, week 0. Specified treatment: therapeutic diphenylcyclopropenone sensitization with weekly scalp DPC. The study's findings and limits: No alteration of TCRs above 1 in 1000 frequency was seen with DPC sensitization. The formation of large CDR3 similarity clusters by expanded TCRs significantly exceeded that of controls.

V gene TRBV28 combines with J gene TRBJ1-5, with D possibly being TRBD1 (5 bases). The origin of this receptor is a woman between 50 and 59 years old with alopecia areata. Some clones in this sample may be carry-over from other donors' samples. The sample in question was whole blood, obtained in connection with sensitization to the hapten diphenylcyclopropenone (DPC). This CDR3 reads CATERQNNQPQHF. The CDR3 coding sequence is TGTGCCACCGAGAGACAGAACAATCAGCCCCAGCATTTT.